The 30 T cell receptor beta chains presented below share a single source sample, sequenced in a study of T-cell reconstitution after alpha-beta-depleted transplantation in children. A TCRbeta library incorporating unique molecular identifiers was prepared. TCRdb re-derived calls from the PCR reads in MiXCR, one entry per CDR3 protein. The table records approximately 200,000 distinct CDR3 sequences, about 14% of them present only once. The sample was PBMCs from the stem cell graft donor, taken from the stem cell graft. All receptors derive from a human donor who donated a stem cell graft to a child with acute lymphoblastic leukemia.

This clonotype appeared a few times. This rearrangement joins TRBV20-1 to TRBJ2-7; 8 nucleotides match TRBD2. V lost 3 bases to trimming and J lost 1 base; unmatched junction nucleotides: 8. The germline CDR1 and CDR2 sequences are DFQATT and SNEGSKA (reference sequence). This CDR3 contains 15 residues. As DNA, the CDR3 is TGCAGTGCTAGGTGGGGTCTAGCGGGTTCCTACGAGCAGTACTTC. This encodes CSARWGLAGSYEQYF.

This clonotype came up a few times. The CDR3 DNA reads as TGTGCCTGGAGGAGGGAGGTGTTCGGCTCTGGCTACACCTTC. Translated, it gives CAWRREVFGSGYTF. The chain joins TRBV30 to TRBJ1-2; D is uncertain. This CDR3 contains 14 residues. Deletions cut 3 bases from V and 7 bases from J, with 18 bases between. The V gene's germline CDR1 is GTSNPN and CDR2 SVGIG (reference sequence).

This clonotype was seen ten or more times. The chain uses TRBV20-1 and TRBJ2-7; TRBD1 might be the D (5 bases). Looked up from germline, CDR1 is DFQATT and CDR2 is SNEGSKA (reference sequence). Trimming stripped 0 bases from V and 6 bases from J, with 15 bases between. This CDR3 has 14 amino acids. The CDR3 region is CSARENKGSVEQYF. CDR3 in DNA: TGCAGTGCTAGAGAAAATAAGGGGTCGGTCGAGCAGTACTTC.

The gene calls are TRBV11-2 and TRBJ2-1; D is uncertain. Trimming pared 0 bases from V and 9 bases from J, leaving 9 bases between. CDR1 and CDR2 (germline): SGHAT, FQNNGV. The CDR3 covers 13 residues. CDR3 in amino acids: CASSLDPNSEQFF. As DNA, the CDR3 is TGTGCCAGCAGCTTAGACCCCAATAGTGAGCAGTTCTTC.

To note about this clonotype: A read error may account for a junction end that differs from germline. The chain employs TRBV12-3 or TRBV12-4 and TRBJ2-3, with 7 bases identical to TRBD1. The CDR3 contains 14 residues. The CDR3 loop reads CAGRRQGSTDTQYF. In nucleotides, the CDR3 is TGTGCCGGCAGGAGACAGGGCAGCACAGATACGCAGTATTTT.

This clonotype has at least ten counts. V gene TRBV7-2 combines with J gene TRBJ2-1; unclear D gene. This CDR3 is built from 20 residues. Germline V gene data show CDR1 as SGHTA and CDR2 as FQGNSA. V was pared by 2 bases and J by 0 bases, with 23 bases between. CDR3 DNA sequence: TGTGCCAGCAGCTTATCGGTCCCCCTTGGACCGGTAAGCTCCTACAATGAGCAGTTCTTC. This gives the protein CASSLSVPLGPVSSYNEQFF.

This clonotype came up many times. CDR3 residues: CASFDGSTGELFF. DNA of the CDR3: TGCGCCAGCTTCGACGGTTCGACCGGGGAGCTGTTTTTT. The chain recombines TRBV10-2 with TRBJ2-2; D is uncertain. The length of the CDR3 is 13 residues. Deletions cut 8 bases from V and 5 bases from J, with 12 bases between. Germline V gives CDR1 WSHSY, CDR2 SAAADI.

In its sample, this clonotype was seen once. CDR3 residues: CASSIGGTGTSVYNEQFF. The CDR3 nucleotides are TGTGCCAGTAGTATAGGGGGGACCGGGACTAGTGTTTACAATGAGCAGTTCTTC. J is TRBJ2-1 and V is TRBV19, with TRBD2 matching 8 bases. In germline, CDR1 is LNHDA, CDR2 SQIVND (reference sequence). V dropped 1 base and J dropped 4; count of bases not matched to a gene: 12. The CDR3 runs to 18 residues.

This clonotype was recorded at least ten times. The V call is TRBV11-1, the J call TRBJ2-6; TRBD1 matches at 7 bases. The ends lost 5 bases at V and 2 bases at J; junction bases unmatched: 6. The germline CDR1 and CDR2 sequences are SGHAT and FQDESV (reference sequence). This CDR3 has 16 amino acids. The DNA for the CDR3 is TGTGCCAGCAGCGGAGTACAGGGGACTGGGGCCAACGTCCTGACTTTC. As protein: CASSGVQGTGANVLTF.

Here the CDR3 DNA reads TGTGCCAGCAGTGCACAGGGGGTCCTTGAAGCTTTCTTT. The encoded protein is CASSAQGVLEAFF. The V and J genes are TRBV2 and TRBJ1-1, with 8 bases identical to TRBD1. Germline V gene sequence: CDR1 SNHLY, CDR2 FYNNEI. The V and J ends lost 4 bases and 7 bases, in that order; junction bases with no gene match: 5. The CDR3 covers 13 residues. The full variable domain, rest sourced from reference TRBV2 and TRBJ1-1, is EPEVTQTPSHQVTQMGQEVILRCVPISNHLYFYWYRQILGQKVEFLVSFYNNEISEKSEIFDDQFSVERPDGSNFTLKIRSTKLEDSAMYFCASSAQGVLEAFFGQGTRLTVV.

As DNA, the CDR3 is TGTGCCTGGAGTGTACCCGGGACCCTACCAACCCAGTACTTC. It specifies CAWSVPGTLPTQYF. V usage is TRBV30 and J usage is TRBJ2-5; D could derive from TRBD1 or TRBD2 (5 bases each). Germline CDR1 GTSNPN, CDR2 SVGIG (reference sequence). CDR3 length: 14 residues. Trimming removed 0 bases from V and 8 bases from J, with 16 bases in between.

The chain combines TRBV5-1 with TRBJ2-3, with 8 bases lining up with TRBD2. The CDR3 runs 17 residues. In germline, CDR1 is SGHRS, CDR2 YFSETQ. V trimming: 4 bases; J trimming: 4 bases; junction bases outside the gene matches: 14. The DNA of the CDR3 is TGCGCCAGCAGCCGCAAACCCCCGGGACTAGAGGCAGATACGCAGTATTTT. It yields the protein CASSRKPPGLEADTQYF.

This clonotype was picked up a small number of times. The genes are TRBV3-1 and TRBJ2-5, with 10 bases that match TRBD2. Trimming at V came to 4 bases and at J to 0 bases, leaving 17 bases not matched to a gene. CDR1 and CDR2 (germline): LGHDT, YNNKEL (reference sequence). CDR3 length: 20 residues. CDR3 sequence reads: CASSRPSRTSGAWDQETQYF. The CDR3 DNA reads TGTGCCAGCAGCCGCCCTTCCCGGACTAGCGGAGCTTGGGACCAAGAGACCCAGTACTTC.

This clonotype was detected only a few times. The chain employs TRBV29-1 and TRBJ2-1; D may correspond to TRBD1 or TRBD2 (6 bases each). CDR1 SQVTM and CDR2 ANQGSEA come from the germline V gene. This CDR3 is built from 11 residues. The V end was cut by 7 bases, the J end by 12 bases, with 16 bases between. This chain's CDR3 is CSGGANEGQFF. The CDR3 DNA follows: TGCAGCGGGGGGGCGAATGAGGGGCAGTTCTTC.

This clonotype was seen ten or more times. The CDR3 protein is CSASAGGGETQYF. In DNA, the CDR3 is TGCAGTGCTAGTGCGGGAGGGGGAGAGACCCAGTACTTC. The rearrangement links TRBV20-1 to TRBJ2-5, with 9 bases fitting TRBD2. The V gene end was trimmed by 3 bases and the J gene end by 4 bases; junction bases not matched to a gene: 3. From germline, CDR1 is DFQATT and CDR2 SNEGSKA (reference sequence). CDR3 length: 13 residues.

This clonotype appeared many times. The rearrangement uses TRBV9 and TRBJ1-2, with TRBD1 identical over 7 bases. This CDR3 contains 15 residues. Trimming removed 6 bases from V and 5 bases from J; junction bases left unmatched: 13. Germline values: CDR1 SGDLS, CDR2 YYNGEE. The CDR3 reads CASNRDSSLNYGYTF. For the CDR3, the DNA is TGTGCCAGCAACCGGGACAGCTCGCTGAATTATGGCTACACCTTC.

This clonotype was observed many times. The chain joins TRBV27 to TRBJ1-1, with a weak D call TRBD1 (5 bases). CDR1 MNHEY and CDR2 SMNVEV come from the germline V gene (reference sequence). The V end was cut by 3 bases, the J end by 5 bases, with 10 bases between. The CDR3 is made up of 13 amino acids. The CDR3 coding sequence is TGTGCCAGCAGTTTTAGGGGTCGGACTGAAGCTTTCTTT. Amino acids: CASSFRGRTEAFF.

This clonotype was seen many times. The genes are TRBV11-2 and TRBJ1-1; maybe TRBD1 (6 bases). The CDR3 is 13 residues long. Trimming cost V 1 base and J 11 bases, with 14 bases left between them. Germline CDR1 reads SGHAT; CDR2 reads FQNNGV. The CDR3: CASSLGTGARAFF. In nucleotides, the CDR3 is TGTGCCAGCAGCTTAGGAACGGGGGCTAGGGCTTTCTTT.

This clonotype was counted many times. The chain's CDR3 is CASSQGAASYNEQFF. The CDR3 coding sequence is TGTGCCAGCAGCCAAGGGGCGGCTTCCTACAATGAGCAGTTCTTC. This sequence joins TRBV7-2 and TRBJ2-1, with D possibly TRBD1 on 5 matching bases. The CDR3 runs to 15 residues. Per the germline V gene, CDR1 is SGHTA and CDR2 is FQGNSA. V was trimmed by 5 bases and J by 1 base, leaving 12 bases between them.

This clonotype appeared a few times. The DNA for the CDR3 is TGTGCCAGCAGTTACTCGTCTTACCAACTAGCGGGAGAAAGTAATGAGCAGTTCTTC. It encodes CASSYSSYQLAGESNEQFF. The chain links TRBV6-5 to TRBJ2-1; 11 bases fit TRBD2. The CDR3 is 19 amino acids. From germline, CDR1 is MNHEY and CDR2 SVGAGI. V lost 0 bases to trimming and J lost 7 bases; unmatched junction nucleotides: 14.

This clonotype was observed many times. The gene calls are TRBV5-1 and TRBJ2-7, with 8 nucleotides matching TRBD2. The V and J ends lost 0 bases and 4 bases, in that order; junction bases with no gene match: 3. The CDR3 is 14 residues long. CDR1 and CDR2 from the germline V gene are SGHRS and YFSETQ. CDR3 sequence: CASSLVSGMYEQYF. CDR3 DNA sequence: TGCGCCAGCAGCTTGGTTAGCGGGATGTACGAGCAGTACTTC.

Ten or more counts support this clonotype. The CDR3 DNA sequence: TGCGCCAGCAGCCCGAGCGGTAGCAATCAGCCCCAGCATTTT. Its protein product is CASSPSGSNQPQHF. This chain links TRBV5-1 with TRBJ1-5; D gene ambiguous. Per germline, CDR1 SGHRS and CDR2 YFSETQ. Trimming took 4 bases from V and 0 from J, leaving 8 bases between them. This CDR3 is built from 14 residues.

This chain joins TRBV20-1 and TRBJ2-7, with a tentative D call TRBD1 (5 bases). Germline V gives CDR1 DFQATT, CDR2 SNEGSKA (reference sequence). The CDR3 covers 15 residues. The V end was cut by 3 bases, the J end by 0 bases, with 15 bases between. The chain's CDR3 is CSASDSRMSSYEQYF. The CDR3 coding sequence is TGCAGTGCTAGCGACAGCAGAATGAGCTCCTACGAGCAGTACTTC.

This rearrangement joins TRBV6-1 to TRBJ2-1; D may be TRBD1 (6 bases). This CDR3 is built from 14 residues. From germline, CDR1 is MNHNS and CDR2 SASEGT. V dropped 6 bases and J dropped 2 bases, with 11 bases sitting between them. As DNA, the CDR3 is TGTGCCAGCAGACAGGGTAAAACCTACAATGAGCAGTTCTTC. As protein: CASRQGKTYNEQFF.

This clonotype appeared a few times. At one end, the junction sequence differs from germline, possibly due to a read error. The J gene is TRBJ1-5, the V gene TRBV12-3 or TRBV12-4; D call uncertain. The CDR3 extends over 13 amino acids. CDR3 region: CASSRHPNHPQHF. Written as DNA, the CDR3 is TGTGCCAGCAGCCGTCACCCCAATCATCCCCAGCATTTT.

The rearrangement uses TRBV19 and TRBJ2-4; D ambiguous. The ends were cut back, 5 bases at V and 9 bases at J, with 11 bases in the middle. The CDR3 is 12 residues long. Germline CDR1 is LNHDA and CDR2 is SQIVND (reference sequence). CDR3 amino acids: CASSASSVIQYF. The CDR3 DNA reads as TGTGCCAGTAGTGCCTCCAGCGTCATTCAGTACTTC.

To note about this clonotype: This may be a read error, as it is one base from a much larger clone. DNA of the CDR3: TGCGCCAGCTCTTATGGGGGAGCCAACCATGAGCAGTTCTTC. This gives the protein CASSYGGANHEQFF. The chain employs TRBV5-1 and TRBJ2-1; tentatively, D is TRBD1 or TRBD2 (5 bases each). CDR1 and CDR2 from the germline V gene are SGHRS and YFSETQ. Trimming shortened V by 7 bases and J by 8 bases, and 19 bases separated the two germline ends. This CDR3 is built from 14 residues.

This clonotype was picked up many times. The chain joins TRBV5-1 to TRBJ1-2; a weak D match, TRBD1 (5 bases). The V gene lost 1 base and the J gene lost 7 bases, with 14 bases spanning the gap. This CDR3 region has 14 residues. The germline gives CDR1 SGHRS, CDR2 YFSETQ. The CDR3 region has the DNA TGCGCCAGCAGCTTGTTACAGGACCAGGGTGGCTACACCTTC. Its protein is CASSLLQDQGGYTF.

This clonotype showed up many times. This CDR3 is CASSSGRRSYEQYF. The CDR3 DNA is TGTGCCAGCAGTTCCGGCAGGAGGTCCTACGAGCAGTACTTC. V is TRBV6-5 and J is TRBJ2-7; weak D call: TRBD2 (5 bases). Looked up from germline, CDR1 is MNHEY and CDR2 is SVGAGI. The length of the CDR3 is 14 residues. V gave up 4 bases and J gave up 1 base, with 11 bases separating them.

This clonotype was recorded at least ten times. The chain carries TRBV3-1 and TRBJ1-2; no reliable D call. The length of the CDR3 is 15 residues. Germline values: CDR1 LGHDT, CDR2 YNNKEL (reference sequence). Trimming shortened V by 1 base and J by 4 bases, and 13 bases separated the two germline ends. CDR3 in DNA: TGTGCCAGCAGCCAAGCCTCCCTGGACCTCTATGGCTACACCTTC. As protein: CASSQASLDLYGYTF.